One sample yielded the 21 T cell receptor beta chains listed below, sequenced in a study of shared clonotypes between healthy human individuals (TCRdb year 2020). Library preparation was by the immunoSEQ multiplex PCR assay. In TCRdb, the immuneACCESS table is reduced to in-frame sequences with V and J assigned. These tables do not hold every clone; where another copy was compared, an unresolved V gene accounts for under half, and the others remain unexplained. Within this sample are 1.5 million to 2.5 million clones, with about 95% of them counted one time only. Around 1% of the sample rests with the top ten. CD8 naive samples were obtained by positive selection for CCR7 among CD45RO-negative cells, yielding a CD45RA+CCR7+ population from which TemRA cells were excluded. The source material was naive CD8+ T cells sorted from blood. The cell subset or site label for this specimen denotes: CD45RA+CCR7+. These receptors all stem from a man in his late teens or twenties in good health.

Concerning this clone: Additional DNA sequences in this sample encode the identical CDR3. The chain links TRBV7-9 to TRBJ1-4; possibly TRBD1 for D (5 bases). Per germline, CDR1 SEHNR and CDR2 FQNEAQ (reference sequence). V gave up 3 bases and J gave up 8 bases, with 7 bases separating them. The CDR3 spans 12 residues. The CDR3 loop is CASSFGGEKLFF. The CDR3 nucleotides are TGTGCCAGCAGCTTTGGGGGGGAAAAACTGTTTTTT. Drawing the rest from reference TRBV7-9 and TRBJ1-4, the complete variable domain is DTGVSQNPRHKITKRGQNVTFRCDPISEHNRLYWYRQTLGQGPEFLTYFQNEAQLEKSRLLSDRFSAERPKGSFSTLEIQRTEQGDSAMYLCASSFGGEKLFFGSGTQLSVL.

Worth noting for this clone: Other DNA sequences within the sample encode an identical CDR3. The CDR3 region has the DNA TGCAGCACTAGTCTAGCGGGATGGGGTGAGACCCAGTACTTC. It translates to CSTSLAGWGETQYF. The chain is built from TRBV29-1 and TRBJ2-5; 9 bases match TRBD2. In germline, CDR1 is SQVTM, CDR2 ANQGSEA. This CDR3 is built from 14 residues. V was clipped by 8 bases and J by 5 bases; unmatched bases: 12.

The chain recombines TRBV5-1 with TRBJ2-3; TRBD1 matches 7 bases. CDR1 and CDR2 (germline): SGHRS, YFSETQ. CDR3 size: 15 residues. J lost 1 base, V lost 6 bases, and 8 bases had no gene match. The CDR3, as DNA: TGCGCCAGCACTGGGACAGAAGAAGGCACAGATACGCAGTATTTT. The encoded protein is CASTGTEEGTDTQYF.

Of note for this clone: The identical CDR3 is also encoded by other nucleotide sequences in the sample. In DNA, the CDR3 is TGTGCCAGCAGCTTAGGTCTTGGGAACCAGCCCCAGCATTTT. Translation: CASSLGLGNQPQHF. The gene calls are TRBV7-9 and TRBJ1-5; D remains unclear. Looked up from germline, CDR1 is SEHNR and CDR2 is FQNEAQ (reference sequence). V was shortened by 1 base and J by 7 bases, with 11 bases between the two germline ends. The CDR3 is made up of 14 amino acids.

As for this clone: Other DNA sequences of this sample code for an identical CDR3. The chain links TRBV27 to TRBJ2-7; 7 positions agree with TRBD2. Germline CDR1 is MNHEY and CDR2 is SMNVEV (reference sequence). The length of the CDR3 is 14 residues. J lost 0 bases, V lost 8 bases, and 7 bases had no gene match. For the CDR3, the DNA is TGTGCCAGCCACCCTAGCGGAAGCTCCTACGAGCAGTACTTC. Translating gives CASHPSGSSYEQYF.

The rearrangement uses TRBV19 and TRBJ2-1; 8 bases align to TRBD2. Losses at the gene ends were 4 bases for V and 9 bases for J; bases not matched to a gene: 5. CDR1 and CDR2 from the germline V gene are LNHDA and SQIVND (reference sequence). This CDR3 is built from 13 residues. In nucleotides, the CDR3 is TGTGCCAGTAGTAAGGCGGGAGGCGCTGAGCAGTTCTTC. Protein product: CASSKAGGAEQFF.

This chain connects TRBV6-6 to TRBJ1-2; 8 bases line up with TRBD1. The trim removed 6 bases at V and 6 bases at J, leaving 6 bases unmatched. The germline V gene has CDR1 MNHNY and CDR2 SVGAGI (reference sequence). This CDR3 region has 13 residues. CDR3 amino acids: CASSSDRANGYTF. CDR3 bases: TGTGCCAGCAGCTCGGACAGGGCAAATGGCTACACCTTC.

This clone was found once. The CDR3 DNA is TGTGCCAGCAGCTTACCCCATACGGCCGGCTACAATGAGCAGTTCTTC. Amino acids: CASSLPHTAGYNEQFF. This rearrangement joins TRBV7-9 to TRBJ2-1; no reliable D call. V lost 2 bases to trimming and J lost 3 bases, with 14 bases between them. From germline, CDR1 is SEHNR and CDR2 FQNEAQ (reference sequence). The CDR3 has 16 amino acids.

The chain combines TRBV4-1 with TRBJ1-6, with D unresolved. The V end lost 1 base, the J end lost 0 bases, and 10 bases lay between the germline ends. This CDR3 contains 17 residues. CDR1 is MGHRA, CDR2 YSYEKL, per germline. The CDR3 DNA reads TGCGCCAGCAGCCAAGTGGCCGCGAGCTCCTATAATTCACCCCTCCACTTT. Amino acid sequence: CASSQVAASSYNSPLHF.

This sequence joins TRBV2 and TRBJ2-3; D may be TRBD2 (6 bases). Trimming removed 5 bases from V and 6 bases from J, with 21 bases in between. Germline V gene data show CDR1 as SNHLY and CDR2 as FYNNEI. This CDR3 is built from 16 residues. This chain's CDR3 is CASSSLTSFFTDTQYF. CDR3 in DNA: TGTGCCAGCAGTAGTCTGACTAGTTTTTTCACGGATACGCAGTATTTT.

The chain recombines TRBV6-5 with TRBJ1-2; D is perhaps TRBD1 (6 bases). The CDR3 length is 16 residues. Germline CDR1 and CDR2: MNHEY and SVGAGI. V was cut by 2 bases and J by 3 bases, with 16 bases left in between. DNA for the CDR3: TGTGCCAGCAGTTACGACAGGACAGCTTTAGACTATGGCTACACCTTC. Its translation: CASSYDRTALDYGYTF.

This chain uses TRBV7-9 with TRBJ2-1, with 10 nucleotides matching TRBD2. The CDR3 runs to 16 residues. With 5 bases clipped from V and 4 bases from J, the junction kept 8 bases outside the gene matches. Germline V gene sequence: CDR1 SEHNR, CDR2 FQNEAQ (reference sequence). The CDR3 DNA follows: TGTGCCAGCAGCCCCCCCCGGACTAGCGGATACAATGAGCAGTTCTTC. Translated: CASSPPRTSGYNEQFF.

The CDR3 sequence is CASKFGQGAYGYTF. The CDR3 nucleotides are TGTGCCAGCAAATTCGGACAGGGGGCATATGGCTACACCTTC. The V gene is TRBV27, the J gene TRBJ1-2; 11 bases match TRBD1. The CDR3 covers 14 residues. V shed 7 bases, J shed 5 bases, and the junction held 6 bases outside the gene matches. Germline CDR1 reads MNHEY; CDR2 reads SMNVEV (reference sequence).

V usage is TRBV12-5 and J usage is TRBJ2-5; TRBD1 aligns across 9 bases. CDR3 length: 18 residues. V was clipped by 5 bases and J by 4 bases; unmatched bases: 17. The germline gives CDR1 LGHNT, CDR2 FRNRAP. The CDR3 DNA is TGTGCTAGTGGTCCATCACGGGGGACAGGGTCCTCGGGAGAGACCCAGTACTTC. It encodes CASGPSRGTGSSGETQYF.

The V call is TRBV27, the J call TRBJ1-1; D is unclear. Germline values: CDR1 MNHEY, CDR2 SMNVEV (reference sequence). The CDR3 spans 15 residues. Trimming shortened V by 6 bases and J by 0 bases, and 14 bases separated the two germline ends. The CDR3, as DNA: TGTGCCAGCAGCGACGTGGCGGACTTGAACACTGAAGCTTTCTTT. Amino acids: CASSDVADLNTEAFF.

The genes are TRBV4-1 and TRBJ1-2, with 8 bases fitting TRBD1. Germline V gene lookup returns CDR1 MGHRA and CDR2 YSYEKL. Trimming at V came to 0 bases and at J to 6 bases, leaving 21 bases not matched to a gene. This CDR3 is built from 20 residues. In nucleotides, the CDR3 is TGCGCCAGCAGCCAAGAAGCTCCCCCGGGGTTGCGGACAGGGTCGGATGGCTACACCTTC. Protein product: CASSQEAPPGLRTGSDGYTF.

This chain connects TRBV11-2 to TRBJ2-1, with 8 bases matching TRBD2. The CDR3 extends over 16 amino acids. CDR1 and CDR2 (germline): SGHAT, FQNNGV. With V trimmed by 5 bases and J by 8 bases, 14 bases remained unmatched. The CDR3 loop is CASSESQREIRDEQFF. In DNA, the CDR3 is TGTGCCAGCAGCGAAAGCCAGCGGGAGATCAGGGATGAGCAGTTCTTC.

The J gene is TRBJ2-7, the V gene TRBV6-5; 10 bases fit TRBD2. Losses at the gene ends were 2 bases for V and 3 bases for J; bases not matched to a gene: 4. Germline lookup yields CDR1 MNHEY and CDR2 SVGAGI. The CDR3 extends over 15 amino acids. The CDR3 sequence is CASSYKLAGVYEQYF. For the CDR3, the DNA is TGTGCCAGCAGTTACAAGCTAGCGGGAGTCTACGAGCAGTACTTC.

The chain recombines TRBV10-3 with TRBJ2-5, with D perhaps matching TRBD1 or TRBD2 (5 bases each). This CDR3 has 13 amino acids. Germline V gives CDR1 ENHRY, CDR2 SYGVKD. V was pared by 3 bases and J by 4 bases, with 9 bases between. CDR3 region: CAISDGAPETQYF. The CDR3 DNA reads as TGTGCCATCAGTGACGGGGCCCCAGAGACCCAGTACTTC.

The chain combines TRBV9 with TRBJ2-7; the match to TRBD2 covers 7 bases. V trimming: 4 bases; J trimming: 3 bases; junction bases outside the gene matches: 4. Germline CDR1 SGDLS, CDR2 YYNGEE. CDR3 size: 13 residues. CDR3 in DNA: TGTGCCAGCAGCCCCGGGGGGAACTACGAGCAGTACTTC. The encoded protein is CASSPGGNYEQYF.

The CDR3 reads CASSQDWITGTYNEQFF. DNA of the CDR3: TGCGCCAGCAGCCAAGATTGGATCACGGGGACCTACAATGAGCAGTTCTTC. The chain recombines TRBV4-3 with TRBJ2-1, with D maybe TRBD2 (5 bases). V was cut by 0 bases and J by 2 bases, with 14 bases left in between. Germline V gene lookup returns CDR1 LGHNA and CDR2 YSLEER. The CDR3 totals 17 residues.